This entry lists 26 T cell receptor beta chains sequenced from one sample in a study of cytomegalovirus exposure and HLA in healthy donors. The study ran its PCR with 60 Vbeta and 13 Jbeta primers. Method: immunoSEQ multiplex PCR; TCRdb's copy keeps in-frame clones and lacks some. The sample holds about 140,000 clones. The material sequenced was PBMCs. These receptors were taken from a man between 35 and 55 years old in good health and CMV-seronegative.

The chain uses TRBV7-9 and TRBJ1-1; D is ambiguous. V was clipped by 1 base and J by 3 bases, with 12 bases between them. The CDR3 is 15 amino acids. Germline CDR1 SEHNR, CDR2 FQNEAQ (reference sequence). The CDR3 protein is CASSLVRMEHTEAFF. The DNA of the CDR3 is TGTGCCAGCAGCTTAGTCAGGATGGAACACACTGAAGCTTTCTTT. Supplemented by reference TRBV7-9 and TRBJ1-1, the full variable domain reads DTGVSQNPRHKITKRGQNVTFRCDPISEHNRLYWYRQTLGQGPEFLTYFQNEAQLEKSRLLSDRFSAERPKGSFSTLEIQRTEQGDSAMYLCASSLVRMEHTEAFFGQGTRLTVV.

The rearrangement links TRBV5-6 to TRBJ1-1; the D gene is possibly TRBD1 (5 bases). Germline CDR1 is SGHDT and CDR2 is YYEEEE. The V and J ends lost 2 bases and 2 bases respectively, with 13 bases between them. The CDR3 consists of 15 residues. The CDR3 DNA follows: TGTGCCAGCAGCTTAGACGAGGGACTCAACACTGAAGCTTTCTTT. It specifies CASSLDEGLNTEAFF.

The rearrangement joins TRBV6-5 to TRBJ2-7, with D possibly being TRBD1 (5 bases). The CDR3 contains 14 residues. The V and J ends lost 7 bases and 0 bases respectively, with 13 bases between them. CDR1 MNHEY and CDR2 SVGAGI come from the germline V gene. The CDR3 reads CASNPRQSSYEQYF. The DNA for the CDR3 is TGTGCCAGCAATCCAAGACAGAGCTCCTACGAGCAGTACTTC.

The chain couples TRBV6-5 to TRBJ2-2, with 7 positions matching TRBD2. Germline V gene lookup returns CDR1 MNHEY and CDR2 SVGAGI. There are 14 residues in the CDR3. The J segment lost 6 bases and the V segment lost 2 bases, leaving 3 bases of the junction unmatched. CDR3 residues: CASSYEGGAGELFF. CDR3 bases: TGTGCCAGCAGTTACGAGGGAGGGGCCGGGGAGCTGTTTTTT.

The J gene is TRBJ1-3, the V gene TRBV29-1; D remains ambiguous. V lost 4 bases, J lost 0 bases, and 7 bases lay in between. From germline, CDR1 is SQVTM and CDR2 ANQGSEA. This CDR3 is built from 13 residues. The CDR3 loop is CSVVVSSGNTIYF. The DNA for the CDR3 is TGCAGCGTTGTCGTGAGCTCTGGAAACACCATATATTTT. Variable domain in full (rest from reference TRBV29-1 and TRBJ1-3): SAVISQKPSRDICQRGTSLTIQCQVDSQVTMMFWYRQQPGQSLTLIATANQGSEATYESGFVIDKFPISRPNLTFSTLTVSNMSPEDSSIYLCSVVVSSGNTIYFGEGSWLTVV.

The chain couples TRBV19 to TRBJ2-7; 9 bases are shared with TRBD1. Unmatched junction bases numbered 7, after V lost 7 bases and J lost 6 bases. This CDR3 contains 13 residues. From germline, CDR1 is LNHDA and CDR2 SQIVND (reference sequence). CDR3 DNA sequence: TGTGCCAGTAATCCGGGACAGGGCCTCGAGCAGTACTTC. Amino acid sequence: CASNPGQGLEQYF.

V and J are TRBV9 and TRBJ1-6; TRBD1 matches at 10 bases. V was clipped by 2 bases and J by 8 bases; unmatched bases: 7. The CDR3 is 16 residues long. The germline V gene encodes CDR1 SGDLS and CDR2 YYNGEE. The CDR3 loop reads CASSVGTGALDSPLHF. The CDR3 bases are TGTGCCAGCAGCGTCGGGACAGGGGCGTTGGATTCACCCCTCCACTTT.

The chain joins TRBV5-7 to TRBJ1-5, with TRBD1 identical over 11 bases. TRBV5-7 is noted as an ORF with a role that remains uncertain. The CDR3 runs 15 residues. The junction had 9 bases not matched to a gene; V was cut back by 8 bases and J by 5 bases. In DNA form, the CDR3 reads TGTGCCAGGAAGAAGGGACAGGGGGACGATCAGCCCCAGCATTTT. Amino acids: CARKKGQGDDQPQHF.

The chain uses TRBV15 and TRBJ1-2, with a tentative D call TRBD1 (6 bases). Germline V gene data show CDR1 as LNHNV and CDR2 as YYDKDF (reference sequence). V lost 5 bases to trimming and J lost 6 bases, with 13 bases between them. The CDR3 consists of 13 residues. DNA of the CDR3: TGTGCCACCAGCGTAGGACCAGGGGATGGCTACACCTTC. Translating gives CATSVGPGDGYTF.

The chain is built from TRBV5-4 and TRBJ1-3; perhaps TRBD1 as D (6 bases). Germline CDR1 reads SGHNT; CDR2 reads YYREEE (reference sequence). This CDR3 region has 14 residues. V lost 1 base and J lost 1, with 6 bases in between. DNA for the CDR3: TGTGCCAGCAGCTTGACAGGGTCTGGAAACACCATATATTTT. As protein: CASSLTGSGNTIYF.

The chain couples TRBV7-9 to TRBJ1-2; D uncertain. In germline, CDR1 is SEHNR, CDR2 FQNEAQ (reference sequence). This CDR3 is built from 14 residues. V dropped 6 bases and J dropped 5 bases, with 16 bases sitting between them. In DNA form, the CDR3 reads TGTGCCAGCAGTGGCAGGATCGGTCCGTATGGCTACACCTTC. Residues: CASSGRIGPYGYTF.

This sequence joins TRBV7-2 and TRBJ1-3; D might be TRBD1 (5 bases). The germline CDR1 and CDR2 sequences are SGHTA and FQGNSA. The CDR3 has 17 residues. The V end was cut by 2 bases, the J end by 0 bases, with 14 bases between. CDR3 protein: CASSLRVPGGSGNTIYF. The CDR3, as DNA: TGTGCCAGCAGCTTAAGAGTGCCGGGGGGCTCTGGAAACACCATATATTTT.

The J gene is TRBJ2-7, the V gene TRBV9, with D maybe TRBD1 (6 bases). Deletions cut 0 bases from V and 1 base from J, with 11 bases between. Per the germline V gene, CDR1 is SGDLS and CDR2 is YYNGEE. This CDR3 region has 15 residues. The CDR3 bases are TGTGCCAGCAGCGTAGCGGACAGTTTTTCCTACGAGCAGTACTTC. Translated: CASSVADSFSYEQYF.

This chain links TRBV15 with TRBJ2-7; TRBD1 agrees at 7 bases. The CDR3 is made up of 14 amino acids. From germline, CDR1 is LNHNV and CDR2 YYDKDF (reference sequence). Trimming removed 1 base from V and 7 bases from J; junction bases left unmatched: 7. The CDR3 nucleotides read TGTGCCACCAGCAGAGGAGGGACAGTGGAAGAGCAGTACTTC. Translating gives CATSRGGTVEEQYF.

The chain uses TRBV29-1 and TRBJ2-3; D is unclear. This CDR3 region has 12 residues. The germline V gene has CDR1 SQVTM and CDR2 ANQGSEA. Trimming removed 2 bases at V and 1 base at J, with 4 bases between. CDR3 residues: CSVEQGTDTQYF. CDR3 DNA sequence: TGCAGCGTTGAACAGGGCACAGATACGCAGTATTTT.

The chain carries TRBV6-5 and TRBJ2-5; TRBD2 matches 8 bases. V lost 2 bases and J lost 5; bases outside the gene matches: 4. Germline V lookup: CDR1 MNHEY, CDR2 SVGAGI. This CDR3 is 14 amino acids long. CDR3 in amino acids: CASSYRRLAETQYF. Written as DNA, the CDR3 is TGTGCCAGCAGTTACCGAAGACTAGCGGAGACCCAGTACTTC.

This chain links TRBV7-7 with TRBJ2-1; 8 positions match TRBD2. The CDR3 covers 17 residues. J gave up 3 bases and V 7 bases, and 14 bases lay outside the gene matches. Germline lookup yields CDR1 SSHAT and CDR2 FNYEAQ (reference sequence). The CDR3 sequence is CASNTTAPLADYNEQFF. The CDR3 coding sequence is TGTGCCAGCAATACCACGGCGCCACTAGCGGACTACAATGAGCAGTTCTTC.

CDR3 sequence (DNA): TGTGCCAGCAGTTTCGGACAGGAGAGCAATCAGCCCCAGCATTTT. Translated, it gives CASSFGQESNQPQHF. The rearrangement uses TRBV2 and TRBJ1-5; 7 bases match TRBD1. Germline CDR1 SNHLY, CDR2 FYNNEI. Trimming cost V 5 bases and J 1 base; bases outside gene matches: 5. CDR3 size: 15 residues.

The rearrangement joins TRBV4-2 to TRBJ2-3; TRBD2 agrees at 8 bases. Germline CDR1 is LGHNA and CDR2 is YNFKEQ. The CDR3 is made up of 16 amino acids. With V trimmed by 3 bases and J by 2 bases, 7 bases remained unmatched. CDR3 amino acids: CASSQGLGLDTDTQYF. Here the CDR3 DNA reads TGTGCCAGCAGCCAGGGACTAGGGTTAGACACAGATACGCAGTATTTT.

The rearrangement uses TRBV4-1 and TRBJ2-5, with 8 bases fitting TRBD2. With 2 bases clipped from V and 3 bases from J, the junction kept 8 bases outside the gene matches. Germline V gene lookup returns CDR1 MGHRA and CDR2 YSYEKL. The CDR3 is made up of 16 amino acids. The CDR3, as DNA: TGCGCCAGCAGCCAATGGGGAGTAGCGGGGAAAGAGACCCAGTACTTC. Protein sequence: CASSQWGVAGKETQYF.

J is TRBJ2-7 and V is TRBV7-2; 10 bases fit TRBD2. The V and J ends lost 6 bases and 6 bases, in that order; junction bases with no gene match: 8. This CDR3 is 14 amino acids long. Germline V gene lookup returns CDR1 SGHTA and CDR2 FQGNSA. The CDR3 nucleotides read TGTGCCAGCAGGCCCAGCGGGGGGGCCGTCGAGCAGTACTTC. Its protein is CASRPSGGAVEQYF.

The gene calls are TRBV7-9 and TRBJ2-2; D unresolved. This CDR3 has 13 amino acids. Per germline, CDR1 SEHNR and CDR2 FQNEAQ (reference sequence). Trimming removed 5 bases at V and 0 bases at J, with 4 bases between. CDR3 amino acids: CASSLSNTGELFF. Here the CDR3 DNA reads TGTGCCAGCAGCCTCTCGAACACCGGGGAGCTGTTTTTT.

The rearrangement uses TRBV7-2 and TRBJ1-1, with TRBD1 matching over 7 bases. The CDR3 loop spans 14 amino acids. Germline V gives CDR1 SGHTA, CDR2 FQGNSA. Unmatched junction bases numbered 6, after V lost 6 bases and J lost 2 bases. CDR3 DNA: TGTGCCAGCAGACCCGACAGGGTTAACACTGAAGCTTTCTTT. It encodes CASRPDRVNTEAFF.

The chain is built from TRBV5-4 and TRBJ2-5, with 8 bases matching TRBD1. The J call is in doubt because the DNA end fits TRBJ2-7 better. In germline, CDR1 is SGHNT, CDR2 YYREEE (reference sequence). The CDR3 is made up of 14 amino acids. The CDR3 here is CASSLGQGFYEQYF. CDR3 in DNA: TGTGCCAGCAGCCTCGGACAGGGCTTCTACGAGCAGTACTTC.

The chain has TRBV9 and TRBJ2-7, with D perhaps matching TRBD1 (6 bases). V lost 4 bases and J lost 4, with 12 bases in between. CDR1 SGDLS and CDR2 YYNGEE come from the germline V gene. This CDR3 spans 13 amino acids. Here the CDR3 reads CASSPQGLYEQYF. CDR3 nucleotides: TGTGCCAGCAGCCCCCAGGGGCTTTACGAGCAGTACTTC.

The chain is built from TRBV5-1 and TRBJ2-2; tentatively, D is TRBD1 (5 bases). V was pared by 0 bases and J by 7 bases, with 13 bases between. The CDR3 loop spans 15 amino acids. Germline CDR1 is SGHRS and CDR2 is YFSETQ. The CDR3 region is CASSLDSLGVGELFF. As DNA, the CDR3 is TGCGCCAGCAGCTTGGACAGTTTAGGGGTCGGGGAGCTGTTTTTT.